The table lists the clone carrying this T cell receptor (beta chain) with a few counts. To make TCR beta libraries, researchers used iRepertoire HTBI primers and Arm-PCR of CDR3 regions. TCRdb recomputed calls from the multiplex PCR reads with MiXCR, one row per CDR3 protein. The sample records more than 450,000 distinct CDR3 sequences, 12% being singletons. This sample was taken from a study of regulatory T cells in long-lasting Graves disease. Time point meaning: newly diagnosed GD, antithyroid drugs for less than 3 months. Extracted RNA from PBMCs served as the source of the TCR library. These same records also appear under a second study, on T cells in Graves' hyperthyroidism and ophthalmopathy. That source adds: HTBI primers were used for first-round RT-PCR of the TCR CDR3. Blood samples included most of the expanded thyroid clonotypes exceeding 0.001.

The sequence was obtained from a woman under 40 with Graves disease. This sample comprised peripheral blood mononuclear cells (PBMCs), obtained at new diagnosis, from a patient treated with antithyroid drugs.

DNA of the CDR3: TGTGCCATCAGTGAGTCGAAAGCGGGGCCCACCTACGAGCAGTACTTC. This sequence encodes CAISESKAGPTYEQYF. The chain combines TRBV10-3 with TRBJ2-7, with 7 bases fitting TRBD2. The germline V gene has CDR1 ENHRY and CDR2 SYGVKD. Trimming cost V 0 bases and J 2 bases; bases outside gene matches: 7. The CDR3 is 16 amino acids.